Reported below is one T cell receptor (beta chain). The antigen is unknown. These data originate in a study of identical twins. The CDR3 contains 15 residues. Trimming cost V 5 bases and J 10 bases, with 23 bases left between them. Looked up from germline, CDR1 is MDHEN and CDR2 is SYDVKM. Study-level points and caveats: Cross-sectional statistics underpinned the conclusions; the same donors were not followed. Cord blood beta clonotypes present at high abundance carried fewer insertions; no such pattern appeared in memory repertoires. Part of the zero-insertion signal could reflect confounding by invariant MAIT and iNKT cells.

The authors used template switching to add a universal primer site and gave cDNA unique molecular identifiers. TCRdb processed the 5' RACE reads anew with MiXCR; each CDR3 protein has one entry. This table holds about 1.7 million distinct CDR3 sequences, less than 35% found once. This receptor was obtained from a newborn girl in good health. What was sequenced was cord blood. The chain carries TRBV28 and TRBJ1-2; weak D call: TRBD1 (6 bases). CDR3 sequence reads: CASSAVPGGALFYTF. The CDR3 DNA sequence: TGTGCCAGCAGTGCCGTCCCCGGGGGCGCCTTATTCTACACCTTC.